This passage covers 20 T cell receptor beta chains from one sample sequenced in a study of blood T cell repertoires in COVID-19. Libraries were prepared by immunoSEQ multiplex PCR; TCRdb keeps only in-frame clonotypes and omits some of them. The table has about 210,000 clones, roughly 85% seen once. The material sequenced was peripheral blood. Every receptor here comes from a woman in her 70s with COVID-19, enrolled during active disease.

The chain joins TRBV3-1 (or the pseudogene TRBV3-2) to TRBJ2-5; D perhaps matches TRBD1 (6 bases). This CDR3 region has 14 residues. Trimming removed 5 bases at V and 2 bases at J, with 12 bases between. Germline V lookup: CDR1 LGHDT, CDR2 YNNKEL (reference sequence). The CDR3 here is CASSSWTDQETQYF. The CDR3 bases are TGTGCCAGCAGCTCTTGGACAGATCAAGAGACCCAGTACTTC.

The rearrangement links TRBV2 to TRBJ1-3, with D perhaps TRBD1 (5 bases). The V end was cut by 4 bases, the J end by 2 bases, with 12 bases between. The CDR3 extends over 15 amino acids. Germline V gives CDR1 SNHLY, CDR2 FYNNEI. Written as DNA, the CDR3 is TGTGCCAGCAGTGTAAGACAGACCCCTGGAAACACCATATATTTT. Translated: CASSVRQTPGNTIYF.

The V gene is TRBV18, the J gene TRBJ2-7; 8 bases map to TRBD1. Germline V gives CDR1 KGHSH, CDR2 LQKENI. The CDR3 sequence is 15 residues long. V was pared by 3 bases and J by 2 bases, with 6 bases of the junction left unmatched. In nucleotides, the CDR3 is TGTGCCAGCTCACCGCCCGGGACAGGTGCCTACGAGCAGTACTTC. Translated, it gives CASSPPGTGAYEQYF.

V gene TRBV2 combines with J gene TRBJ1-2, with unresolved D. V lost 6 bases, J lost 5 bases, and 19 bases lay in between. CDR3 size: 15 residues. Germline V gene data show CDR1 as SNHLY and CDR2 as FYNNEI. CDR3 region: CASRESGVPWYGYTF. The CDR3, as DNA: TGTGCCAGCAGGGAAAGCGGGGTCCCCTGGTATGGCTACACCTTC.

This chain links TRBV2 with TRBJ2-7; tentatively, D is TRBD1 (5 bases). Per germline, CDR1 SNHLY and CDR2 FYNNEI. V lost 7 bases, J lost 2 bases, and 12 bases lay in between. The CDR3 totals 13 residues. CDR3 sequence: CASNILQAYEQYF. As DNA, the CDR3 is TGTGCCAGCAATATTTTACAGGCCTACGAGCAGTACTTC.

The chain employs TRBV9 and TRBJ1-3; a weak D match, TRBD1 (6 bases). Per germline, CDR1 SGDLS and CDR2 YYNGEE. V was shortened by 3 bases and J by 4 bases, with 14 bases between the two germline ends. The length of the CDR3 is 15 residues. This chain's CDR3 is CASSEGVTAGNTIYF. In nucleotides, the CDR3 is TGTGCCAGCAGCGAGGGGGTTACCGCGGGAAACACCATATATTTT.

This chain uses TRBV30 with TRBJ1-6, with no clear D. The CDR3 is 15 amino acids. V shed 2 bases and J shed 3 bases, with 11 bases lying between them. Germline-derived CDR1 and CDR2 are GTSNPN and SVGIG (reference sequence). The CDR3 region is CAWSRREVYNSPLHF. As DNA, the CDR3 is TGTGCCTGGAGTCGGAGGGAGGTCTATAATTCACCCCTCCACTTT.

V and J are TRBV5-1 and TRBJ1-3; weak D call: TRBD1 (5 bases). V gave up 4 bases and J gave up 0 bases, with 8 bases separating them. This CDR3 is built from 14 residues. Germline V gives CDR1 SGHRS, CDR2 YFSETQ. The CDR3: CASSATASGNTIYF. In DNA, the CDR3 is TGCGCCAGCAGCGCGACAGCCTCTGGAAACACCATATATTTT.

The rearrangement links TRBV6-1 to TRBJ2-2, with a weak D call TRBD2 (5 bases). This CDR3 contains 14 residues. Trimming shortened V by 3 bases and J by 5 bases, and 10 bases separated the two germline ends. Per the germline V gene, CDR1 is MNHNS and CDR2 is SASEGT. In DNA form, the CDR3 reads TGTGCCAGCAGTGAGAGGGCGCGGACCGGGGAGCTGTTTTTT. Residues: CASSERARTGELFF.

The chain couples TRBV4-2 to TRBJ2-7; the match to TRBD2 covers 14 bases. Per the germline V gene, CDR1 is LGHNA and CDR2 is YNFKEQ. V lost 6 bases and J lost 3; bases outside the gene matches: 1. CDR3 length equals 14 residues. DNA of the CDR3: TGTGCCAGCAGGGGACTAGCGGGAGACTACGAGCAGTACTTC. The encoded protein is CASRGLAGDYEQYF.

This chain joins TRBV19 and TRBJ1-4; possibly TRBD1 for D (5 bases). In germline, CDR1 is LNHDA, CDR2 SQIVND (reference sequence). This CDR3 is built from 16 residues. The V gene lost 5 bases and the J gene lost 6 bases, with 19 bases spanning the gap. Here the CDR3 reads CASSLGLGGSDEKLFF. DNA of the CDR3: TGTGCCAGTAGTCTTGGGCTGGGGGGAAGTGATGAAAAACTGTTTTTT.

The chain uses TRBV9 and TRBJ1-2; D is perhaps TRBD1 (6 bases). In germline, CDR1 is SGDLS, CDR2 YYNGEE. The CDR3 is 15 amino acids. Trimming pared 4 bases from V and 4 bases from J, leaving 17 bases between. The CDR3 spells CASSPIVGASYGYTF. The CDR3 region has the DNA TGTGCCAGCAGCCCCATAGTGGGGGCGAGCTATGGCTACACCTTC.

The V call is TRBV7-2, the J call TRBJ2-5, with a tentative D call TRBD2 (6 bases). The CDR3 has 14 residues. CDR1 SGHTA and CDR2 FQGNSA come from the germline V gene. Trimming removed 7 bases from V and 3 bases from J, with 15 bases in between. DNA of the CDR3: TGTGCCAGCACCCCCCGAGGAGGGAAAGAGACCCAGTACTTC. Translated: CASTPRGGKETQYF.

This rearrangement joins TRBV5-4 to TRBJ2-2, with a possible D match to TRBD1 (5 bases). The CDR3 extends over 15 amino acids. The V end lost 4 bases, the J end lost 0 bases, and 10 bases lay between the germline ends. From germline, CDR1 is SGHNT and CDR2 YYREEE (reference sequence). CDR3 nucleotides: TGTGCCAGCAGCACAGACAGAACGAACACCGGGGAGCTGTTTTTT. It encodes CASSTDRTNTGELFF.

The J gene is TRBJ1-1, the V gene TRBV18; perhaps TRBD1 as D (5 bases). CDR3 size: 13 residues. Germline CDR1 and CDR2: KGHSH and LQKENI. With 3 bases removed from V and 3 bases from J, the gap between germline ends came to 8 bases. The CDR3 DNA is TGTGCCAGCTCACCCGAGACAGACACTGAAGCTTTCTTT. Translating gives CASSPETDTEAFF.

This chain uses TRBV19 with TRBJ1-5; the D gene is possibly TRBD1 (5 bases). The V gene's germline CDR1 is LNHDA and CDR2 SQIVND (reference sequence). V gave up 8 bases and J gave up 3 bases, with 14 bases separating them. The CDR3 runs to 14 residues. In DNA, the CDR3 is TGTGCCAGTCATAGGGCGGGGGACAATCAGCCCCAGCATTTT. Protein: CASHRAGDNQPQHF.

A single count supports this clone. The gene calls are TRBV19 and TRBJ2-5, with D perhaps TRBD2 (5 bases). Germline V gene data show CDR1 as LNHDA and CDR2 as SQIVND (reference sequence). This CDR3 is built from 14 residues. The V gene lost 2 bases and the J gene lost 5 bases, with 12 bases spanning the gap. The CDR3 sequence: CASSIRLGSETQYF. In nucleotides, the CDR3 is TGTGCCAGTAGTATAAGGCTGGGGAGTGAGACCCAGTACTTC.

This chain joins TRBV5-6 and TRBJ2-3; D possibly corresponds to TRBD2 (5 bases). The CDR3 runs to 14 residues. The germline V and J ends were trimmed by 4 bases and 1 base, with 10 bases remaining between them. Germline CDR1 SGHDT, CDR2 YYEEEE. In DNA form, the CDR3 reads TGTGCCAGCAGCCGGTTGGAGGGCACAGATACGCAGTATTTT. Translating it yields CASSRLEGTDTQYF.

This chain links TRBV10-2 with TRBJ2-2; the D gene is possibly TRBD2 (7 bases). The germline gives CDR1 WSHSY, CDR2 SAAADI. V lost 6 bases and J 5 bases, leaving 16 bases between the germline ends. CDR3 length: 15 amino acids. The CDR3 sequence is CASRAPGGGTGELFF. Written as DNA, the CDR3 is TGCGCCAGCAGGGCTCCGGGGGGCGGGACCGGGGAGCTGTTTTTT.

Only one count was recorded for this clone. V and J are TRBV12-3 or TRBV12-4 and TRBJ2-7; D ambiguous. V gave up 3 bases and J gave up 3 bases, with 9 bases separating them. The CDR3 totals 13 residues. The CDR3 loop is CASSFHRNYEQYF. The CDR3 bases are TGTGCCAGCAGTTTCCACAGAAACTACGAGCAGTACTTC.